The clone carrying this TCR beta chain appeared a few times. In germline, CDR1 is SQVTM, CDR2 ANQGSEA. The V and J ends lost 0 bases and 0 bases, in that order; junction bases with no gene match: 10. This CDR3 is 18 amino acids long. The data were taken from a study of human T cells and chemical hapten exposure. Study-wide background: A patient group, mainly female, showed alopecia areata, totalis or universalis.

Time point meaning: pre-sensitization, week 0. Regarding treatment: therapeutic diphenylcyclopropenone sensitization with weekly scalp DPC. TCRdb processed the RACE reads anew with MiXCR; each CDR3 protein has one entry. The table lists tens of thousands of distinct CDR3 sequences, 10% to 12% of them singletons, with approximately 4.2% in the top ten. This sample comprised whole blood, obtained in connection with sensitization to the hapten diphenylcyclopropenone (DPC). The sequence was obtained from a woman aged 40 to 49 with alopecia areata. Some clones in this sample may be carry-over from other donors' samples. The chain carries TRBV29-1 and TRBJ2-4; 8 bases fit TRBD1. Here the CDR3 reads CSVEDPYQQGEAKNIQYF. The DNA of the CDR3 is TGCAGCGTTGAAGATCCATATCAACAGGGGGAAGCCAAAAACATTCAGTACTTC.